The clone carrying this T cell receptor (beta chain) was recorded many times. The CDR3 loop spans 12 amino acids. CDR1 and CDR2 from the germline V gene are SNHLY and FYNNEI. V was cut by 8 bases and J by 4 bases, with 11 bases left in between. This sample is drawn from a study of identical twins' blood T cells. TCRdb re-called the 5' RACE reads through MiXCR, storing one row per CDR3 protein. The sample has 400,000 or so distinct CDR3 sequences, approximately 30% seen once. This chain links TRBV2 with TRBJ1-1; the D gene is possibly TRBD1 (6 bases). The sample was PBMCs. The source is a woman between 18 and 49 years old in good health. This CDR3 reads CASSRDTTEAFF. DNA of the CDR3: TGTGCCAGCTCACGGGACACCACTGAAGCTTTCTTT.